Here is one T cell receptor (beta chain) with its context. This specimen belongs to a study of cytomegalovirus exposure and HLA in healthy donors. Sequencing was performed with immunoSEQ multiplex PCR; in TCRdb, only in-frame clones are kept and a portion is missing. The sample consists of over 65,000 clones, around 94% of them appearing once. Losses at the gene ends were 2 bases for V and 8 bases for J; bases not matched to a gene: 6. The CDR3 is 14 amino acids. Germline assignment: CDR1 MNHEY and CDR2 SVGAGI. The rearrangement uses TRBV6-5 and TRBJ1-2; 9 bases are shared with TRBD1. The sequenced material came from PBMCs. The sequence was obtained from a woman under 30 in good health and CMV-seropositive. CDR3 in amino acids: CASSYVGTGKGYTF. The CDR3 bases are TGTGCCAGCAGTTACGTAGGGACAGGGAAGGGCTACACCTTC.